The 13 T cell receptor beta chains given below trace back to one sample, sequenced in a study of T cells in tuberculosis. TCRdb's table, derived via immunoSEQ multiplex PCR, lists solely in-frame clones and lacks some. Here the sample spans tens of thousands of clones, around nine tenths being singletons. Input material: PBMCs. The origin of the receptors is a donor aged 10-30 years with latent tuberculosis or without tuberculosis infection. Some clones in this sample may be carry-over from other donors' samples.

The rearrangement joins TRBV6-5 to TRBJ1-5, with D possibly being TRBD1 (5 bases). The CDR3 runs to 13 residues. V dropped 6 bases and J dropped 5 bases, with 11 bases sitting between them. Looked up from germline, CDR1 is MNHEY and CDR2 is SVGAGI. This CDR3 reads CASSQGWDQPQHF. In DNA form, the CDR3 reads TGTGCCAGCAGCCAGGGCTGGGATCAGCCCCAGCATTTT.

The rearrangement joins TRBV7-9 to TRBJ1-2; D may be TRBD1 (5 bases). There are 12 residues in the CDR3. CDR1 and CDR2 (germline): SEHNR, FQNEAQ (reference sequence). Deletions cut 7 bases from V and 4 bases from J, with 10 bases between. CDR3 sequence: CASKSGLYGYTF. The DNA for the CDR3 is TGTGCCAGCAAGTCAGGGCTCTATGGCTACACCTTC.

The chain combines TRBV7-7 with TRBJ2-2; 9 nucleotides agree with TRBD2. Germline V gene data show CDR1 as SSHAT and CDR2 as FNYEAQ (reference sequence). V dropped 5 bases and J dropped 4; count of bases not matched to a gene: 5. This CDR3 is built from 15 residues. The CDR3 DNA is TGTGCCAGCAGCGGATCTAGCGGGACCACCGGGGAGCTGTTTTTT. Protein: CASSGSSGTTGELFF.

The chain is built from TRBV11-1 and TRBJ2-7; no reliable D call. Germline V lookup: CDR1 SGHAT, CDR2 FQDESV (reference sequence). Trimming left V 3 bases short and J 2 bases short, with 8 bases between. The CDR3 has 13 amino acids. CDR3 sequence (DNA): TGTGCCAGCAGCTTCAATATAGCCTACGAGCAGTACTTC. Translation gives CASSFNIAYEQYF.

The chain combines TRBV14 with TRBJ1-4; D might be TRBD1 (6 bases). Trimming cost V 2 bases and J 0 bases, with 16 bases left between them. The CDR3 has 18 amino acids. Germline assignment: CDR1 SGHDN and CDR2 FVKESK. The CDR3 sequence is CASSQRTVAPATNEKLFF. CDR3 DNA sequence: TGTGCCAGCAGCCAACGGACAGTAGCACCGGCAACTAATGAAAAACTGTTTTTT.

The chain joins TRBV7-8 to TRBJ2-5; tentatively, D is TRBD2 (5 bases). Germline CDR1 reads SGHVS; CDR2 reads FQNEAQ. Trimming removed 7 bases from V and 2 bases from J, with 11 bases in between. The length of the CDR3 is 13 residues. The CDR3 loop reads CASTLTGQETQYF. Written as DNA, the CDR3 is TGTGCCAGCACCTTGACGGGGCAAGAGACCCAGTACTTC.

This clone has just one count. The chain links TRBV7-2 to TRBJ1-6; D possibly corresponds to TRBD1 (6 bases). The ends were cut back, 5 bases at V and 7 bases at J, with 12 bases in the middle. Germline CDR1 SGHTA, CDR2 FQGNSA. The CDR3 extends over 14 amino acids. The CDR3 protein is CASSPGGANSPLHF. In nucleotides, the CDR3 is TGTGCCAGCAGCCCGGGGGGGGCGAATTCACCCCTCCACTTT.

The chain couples TRBV27 to TRBJ2-2, with 9 bases lining up with TRBD1. The CDR3 consists of 14 residues. Germline V gene data show CDR1 as MNHEY and CDR2 as SMNVEV (reference sequence). V was pared by 6 bases and J by 5 bases, with 4 bases of the junction left unmatched. DNA for the CDR3: TGTGCCAGCAGCGGACAGGGGTGGACCGGGGAGCTGTTTTTT. Protein: CASSGQGWTGELFF.

This chain links TRBV11-3 with TRBJ1-1, with D possibly being TRBD1 (6 bases). Germline CDR1 and CDR2: SGHNT and YENEEA. The CDR3 runs to 14 residues. V lost 5 bases to trimming and J lost 5 bases, with 15 bases between them. The CDR3 region is CASSTRGGSTEAFF. CDR3 DNA: TGTGCCAGCAGCACTCGAGGGGGTTCTACTGAAGCTTTCTTT.

The gene calls are TRBV18 and TRBJ2-7; 9 bases are a match to TRBD1. Germline V gives CDR1 KGHSH, CDR2 LQKENI. CDR3 size: 16 residues. J was trimmed by 2 bases and V by 2 bases; bases with no gene match: 7. CDR3 region: CASSPYRDRVAYEQYF. DNA of the CDR3: TGTGCCAGCTCACCATACCGGGACAGGGTGGCCTACGAGCAGTACTTC.

The chain is built from TRBV10-3 and TRBJ1-2; D call uncertain. The CDR3 contains 18 residues. V gave up 2 bases and J gave up 0 bases, with 19 bases separating them. Germline loops: CDR1 ENHRY, CDR2 SYGVKD. The CDR3 sequence is CAISELTGRLEANYGYTF. The CDR3 nucleotides read TGTGCCATCAGTGAGCTGACGGGCAGGCTGGAGGCTAACTATGGCTACACCTTC.

The CDR3, as DNA: TGTGCCAGCAGCAAAGTACCGGGGAGCCTCAGACAGAACACCGGGGAGCTGTTTTTT. It yields the protein CASSKVPGSLRQNTGELFF. The rearrangement links TRBV21-1 to TRBJ2-2; TRBD2, the table's D call, was not compared with the DNA. TRBV21-1 is noted as a pseudogene. This CDR3 has 19 amino acids.

The chain recombines TRBV10-2 with TRBJ1-3, with D maybe TRBD1 (5 bases). The CDR3 sequence is 15 residues long. CDR1 is WSHSY, CDR2 SAAADI, per germline. V gave up 0 bases and J gave up 2 bases, with 8 bases separating them. The CDR3 nucleotides are TGCGCCAGCAGTGAGTCATGGGGCACTGGAAACACCATATATTTT. It translates to CASSESWGTGNTIYF.